This T cell receptor beta chain was profiled in a study of T cell responses to AZD1222 COVID-19 vaccine. Study context: Second-dose schedules of about 4 or about 12 weeks were combined.

Trimming shortened V by 0 bases and J by 1 base, and 7 bases separated the two germline ends. There are 15 residues in the CDR3. The V gene's germline CDR1 is LNHNV and CDR2 YYDKDF (reference sequence). This clone showed up just once. Its antigen is unknown. The study, taken as a whole, reports: Two AZD1222 doses significantly raised spike-specific TCR breadth and depth over controls. Within unmutated variant regions lay the reported targets of nearly half of spike-specific TCRs. The donor cohort was predominantly white British with a female majority, and clonal diversity may have been underestimated.

Sequencing used immunoSEQ multiplex PCR; TCRdb keeps in-frame clones, though not all of them. The sample includes 80,000 or so clones, 87% of them seen just once. V usage is TRBV15 and J usage is TRBJ1-3; D uncertain. This material consisted of peripheral blood, taken on day 0 of AZD1222 vaccination. The sequence was obtained from an adult in good health. In DNA, the CDR3 is TGTGCCACCAGCAGAGATCGTTGGTCTGGAAACACCATATATTTT. This gives the protein CATSRDRWSGNTIYF.